Listed below are T cell receptor beta chains from one sample, sequenced in a study of tumor and adjacent non-tumor tissue in lung cancer. TCRdb re-analysed the multiplex PCR reads in MiXCR, keeping a single row per CDR3 protein. The sample records 200,000 to 250,000 distinct CDR3 sequences, approximately 74% being singletons. What was sequenced was lung tumor tissue. The source of these receptors is a man in his fifties or sixties with non-small cell lung cancer. The CDR3 runs from the conserved cysteine through the conserved F or W. D genes are given only for firm matches. Size tells how often a clone was seen (once, few, many) or the class of an expanded clone, and some rows leave it out.

V,size,J,D,DNA,CDR3
TRBV4-3,many,TRBJ1-1,TRBD1,TGCGCCAGCAGCCAAGTGATTGACAGGGGCACTGAAGCTTTCTTT,CASSQVIDRGTEAFF
TRBV11-3,.,TRBJ1-1,TRBD1,TGTGCCAGCAGCTTAGATGCGGACAGGGTGAGCACTGAAGCTTTCTTT,CASSLDADRVSTEAFF
TRBV19,.,TRBJ2-1,.,TGTGCCAGTAGTTCAAGTAGCCCTCCGGGGATTGAGCAGTTCTTC,CASSSSSPPGIEQFF
TRBV12-3/TRBV12-4,.,TRBJ1-5,TRBD1,TGTGCCAGCAGCCGGACAGGGGGAGGCAATCAGCCCCAGCATTTT,CASSRTGGGNQPQHF
TRBV20-1,.,TRBJ1-4,.,TGCAGTACTAGAGATGGGATGAAGAGTCATAATGAAAAACTGTTTTTT,CSTRDGMKSHNEKLFF
TRBV12-3/TRBV12-4,once,TRBJ2-3,.,TGTGCCAATACACTCGTTAGCACAGATACGCAGTATTTT,CANTLVSTDTQYF
TRBV11-1,.,TRBJ2-2,.,TGTGCCAGCAGCTTTAGTCGGAGCACCTGGGAGCTGTTTTTT,CASSFSRSTWELFF
TRBV20-1,.,TRBJ1-6,.,TGCAGTGCTAGATTCGCAGGGCTTCTCCTCAATTCACCCCTCCACTTT,CSARFAGLLLNSPLHF
TRBV11-2,once,TRBJ1-5,.,TGTGCCAGCAGCTTAGCCGGGGCAGGGCATCAGCCCCAGCAATTT,CASSLAGAGHQPQQF
TRBV29-1,once,TRBJ2-1,.,TGTAGTGTACCTCCTTTAGGATACAATGAGCAGTTCTTC,CSVPPLGYNEQFF
TRBV6-2/TRBV6-3,.,TRBJ2-7,TRBD2,TGTGCCAGCAGGCCCATAGGACTAGCGGGAGGGTATGAGCAGTACTTC,CASRPIGLAGGYEQYF
TRBV11-3,.,TRBJ1-4,.,TGTGCCAGCAGCACTTCAGGGCCTGTAACCAATGAAAAACTGTTTTTT,CASSTSGPVTNEKLFF
TRBV19,.,TRBJ1-2,.,TGTGCCAGTAGTCACCGAGGGTATGGCTACACATTC,CASSHRGYGYTF
TRBV20-1,.,TRBJ2-1,.,TGCAGTGCTTTGTCCCCAGATTACAATGAGCAGATCTTC,CSALSPDYNEQIF
TRBV18,.,TRBJ2-3,TRBD1,TGTGCCAGCTCACCATGGGCGGACAGGGCCACAGATACGCAGTATTTT,CASSPWADRATDTQYF
TRBV5-1,.,TRBJ2-1,.,TGCGCCAGCAGCTTGGTAGGCGGGGCCCACAATGAGCAGTTCTTC,CASSLVGGAHNEQFF
TRBV20-1,many,TRBJ2-5,.,TGCAGTGCTAGAAGGGGGGAGACCCAGTACTTC,CSARRGETQYF
TRBV20-1,.,TRBJ2-3,.,TGCAGTGCTAGAGACCCCCGGGGGGGGACAGGGCGGACAGATATGCAGTATTTT,CSARDPRGGTGRTDMQYF
TRBV29-1,.,TRBJ1-1,.,TGCAGCGCGGGGGGGATGAACACTGATGCTTACTTT,CSAGGMNTDAYF
TRBV7-3,few,TRBJ1-1,.,TGTGCCAGCAGCTTGTATATCGGCACTGAAGCTTTCTTT,CASSLYIGTEAFF
TRBV29-1,.,TRBJ2-2,TRBD2,TGCATCGTGACCGGGACTAGCGGGTTCACCGTGGAGCTCTTTTTT,CIVTGTSGFTVELFF
TRBV20-1,.,TRBJ2-1,.,TGCAGTGCTAGGGGCGGTCAAGCCTACAATAAGCAGTTCTTC,CSARGGQAYNKQFF
TRBV29-1,.,TRBJ2-5,.,TGCAGCTTCAAGGATTATACAGAGACCCAGTACTTC,CSFKDYTETQYF
TRBV5-6,once,TRBJ2-7,.,TGTGCCAGCAGCTTGCTCATCCACTACGAGCAGTACTTC,CASSLLIHYEQYF
TRBV10-1,.,TRBJ2-1,.,TGCGCCAGCAGTCCCACCCGGGGGGCCGCTTACAATGAGCTGTCCTTC,CASSPTRGAAYNELSF
TRBV20-1,many,TRBJ2-1,TRBD2,TGCAGTGCTCAGCGGGGGGACTCCTACAATGAGCAGTTCTTC,CSAQRGDSYNEQFF
TRBV6-2/TRBV6-3,.,TRBJ2-3,.,TGTGCCAGAAGCCCTTCGGCGACTCAGCCCCAGTATTTT,CARSPSATQPQYF
TRBV5-4,.,TRBJ1-1,.,TGTGCCAGCAGCCATCAGGACTGGAACACTGAAGCTTTCTTT,CASSHQDWNTEAFF
TRBV5-6,few,TRBJ2-5,.,TGTGCCAGCAGCATAGCCGACCAGAGTGAGACCCAGTACTTC,CASSIADQSETQYF
TRBV20-1,.,TRBJ2-5,TRBD1,TGCAGTGCGCGAGGAATCCGGGACAGGGGAGAGACCCACTACTTC,CSARGIRDRGETHYF
TRBV12-3/TRBV12-4,few,TRBJ2-3,.,TGTGCCAGCAGTTTAACTTTAGCAGATACGCAGTATTTT,CASSLTLADTQYF
TRBV6-5,.,TRBJ1-1,.,TGTGCCGGCAGTTACTCGATAACCAGCCGGGGTGGTACTGAAGCTTTCTTT,CAGSYSITSRGGTEAFF